Presented here are 21 T cell receptor beta chains from one specimen sequenced in a study of T cell repertoires in cytomegalovirus infection. TCRdb called the reads again in MiXCR, with one record for every CDR3 protein. The data contain about 500,000 distinct CDR3 sequences, roughly a third of them singletons. No antigen is known for these receptors. Sequencing was performed on cultured PBMCs, taken from culture after CMV antigen stimulation. The receptors come from a human donor in good health (CMV status not recorded). Some clones in this sample may be carry-over from other donors' samples.

This chain uses TRBV4-1 with TRBJ2-7; TRBD2 might be the D (5 bases). Per germline, CDR1 MGHRA and CDR2 YSYEKL. The CDR3 runs 15 residues. Deletions cut 0 bases from V and 7 bases from J, with 16 bases between. CDR3 amino acids: CASSQEPSSLREQYF. The CDR3 region has the DNA TGCGCCAGCAGCCAAGAACCTAGCAGCCTACGGGAGCAGTACTTC.

The chain carries TRBV20-1 and TRBJ1-3; TRBD1 might be the D (5 bases). This CDR3 contains 16 residues. Germline V CDR1 and CDR2: DFQATT, SNEGSKA (reference sequence). Trimming cost V 1 base and J 4 bases, with 17 bases left between them. CDR3 bases: TGCAGTGCTAGAGGACGACTCAGGGTGGCAGGAAACACCATATATTTT. Protein sequence: CSARGRLRVAGNTIYF.

This clonotype was counted only a few times. V gene TRBV6-2 or TRBV6-3 combines with J gene TRBJ2-1; perhaps D is TRBD1 or TRBD2 (5 bases each). The CDR3 spans 15 residues. In germline, CDR1 is MNHEY, CDR2 SVGEGT. V lost 4 bases to trimming and J lost 7 bases, with 17 bases between them. CDR3 in amino acids: CASSSRDPKENEQFF. The CDR3 DNA reads as TGTGCCAGCAGTTCCCGGGACCCGAAGGAAAATGAGCAGTTCTTC.

The CDR3 DNA reads as TGCAGCGTTTTCCAGAACTACGAGCAGTACTTC. Translation gives CSVFQNYEQYF. This sequence joins TRBV29-1 and TRBJ2-7, with D hard to call. Trimming removed 5 bases at V and 3 bases at J, with 8 bases between. CDR3 length equals 11 residues. The V gene's germline CDR1 is SQVTM and CDR2 ANQGSEA.

This chain uses TRBV20-1 with TRBJ2-4, with no clear D. CDR1 DFQATT and CDR2 SNEGSKA come from the germline V gene (reference sequence). The CDR3 sequence is 16 residues long. Deletions cut 0 bases from V and 9 bases from J, with 21 bases between. The CDR3: CSARDLDSPKYFIQYF. The CDR3 DNA sequence: TGCAGTGCTAGAGATCTTGATTCTCCTAAGTATTTCATTCAGTACTTC.

This clonotype was counted between two and nine times. This chain uses TRBV19 with TRBJ2-1, with 10 bases that match TRBD2. The CDR3 extends over 18 amino acids. The V and J ends lost 7 bases and 3 bases, in that order; junction bases with no gene match: 15. In germline, CDR1 is LNHDA, CDR2 SQIVND (reference sequence). The CDR3 is CASNTGVAGGISYNEQFF. CDR3 DNA sequence: TGTGCCAGTAATACGGGGGTAGCGGGAGGAATCAGCTACAATGAGCAGTTCTTC.

The chain joins TRBV28 to TRBJ2-7; TRBD1 matches 11 bases. V gave up 2 bases and J gave up 5 bases; unmatched junction bases: 8. Germline loops: CDR1 MDHEN, CDR2 SYDVKM. The CDR3 contains 16 residues. Here the CDR3 reads CASSLQDRGRGDEQYF. The CDR3 nucleotides are TGTGCCAGCAGTTTACAGGACAGGGGGCGAGGCGACGAGCAGTACTTC.

In this sample, this clonotype turned up a few times. The chain uses TRBV11-2 and TRBJ1-4; D is unclear. The CDR3 loop spans 13 amino acids. V was clipped by 2 bases and J by 10 bases, with 11 bases between them. Germline CDR1 and CDR2: SGHAT and FQNNGV. CDR3 nucleotides: TGTGCCAGCAGCTTAACCATCGCGGGAAAACTGTTTTTT. Translation: CASSLTIAGKLFF.

The chain combines TRBV7-9 with TRBJ1-1, with D possibly TRBD1 on 5 matching bases. Deletions cut 1 base from V and 4 bases from J, with 10 bases between. The CDR3 runs to 14 residues. Germline V gene lookup returns CDR1 SEHNR and CDR2 FQNEAQ (reference sequence). The CDR3 reads CASSLGGARTEAFF. The DNA for the CDR3 is TGTGCCAGCAGCTTAGGCGGGGCGCGCACTGAAGCTTTCTTT. The whole variable domain, remainder taken from reference TRBV7-9 and TRBJ1-1, is DTGVSQNPRHKITKRGQNVTFRCDPISEHNRLYWYRQTLGQGPEFLTYFQNEAQLEKSRLLSDRFSAERPKGSFSTLEIQRTEQGDSAMYLCASSLGGARTEAFFGQGTRLTVV.

This chain connects TRBV5-1 to TRBJ1-1, with D possibly being TRBD1 (5 bases). Germline values: CDR1 SGHRS, CDR2 YFSETQ. The CDR3 length is 15 residues. The germline V and J ends were trimmed by 2 bases and 1 base, with 12 bases remaining between them. The CDR3, as DNA: TGCGCCAGCAGCTTCATAGGGGTCGGGAACACTGAAGCTTTCTTT. Amino acid sequence: CASSFIGVGNTEAFF. The variable domain in full, with the rest retrieved from reference TRBV5-1 and TRBJ1-1, is KAGVTQTPRYLIKTRGQQVTLSCSPISGHRSVSWYQQTPGQGLQFLFEYFSETQRNKGNFPGRFSGRQFSNSRSEMNVSTLELGDSALYLCASSFIGVGNTEAFFGQGTRLTVV.

This clonotype has ten or more counts. Here the CDR3 reads CASSSRGLAANSYNEQFF. The CDR3 DNA is TGTGCCAGCAGCTCACGAGGACTAGCGGCAAATTCCTACAATGAGCAGTTCTTC. This chain connects TRBV7-2 to TRBJ2-1; 10 bases map to TRBD2. With V trimmed by 4 bases and J by 1 base, 10 bases remained unmatched. Germline lookup yields CDR1 SGHTA and CDR2 FQGNSA. The CDR3 contains 18 residues.

This clonotype appeared a few times. V gene TRBV7-2 combines with J gene TRBJ1-4, with D maybe TRBD1 (5 bases). This CDR3 is 13 amino acids long. The V and J ends lost 5 bases and 4 bases respectively, with 8 bases between them. CDR1 SGHTA and CDR2 FQGNSA come from the germline V gene. CDR3 in amino acids: CASSRGLNEKLFF. The CDR3 DNA follows: TGTGCCAGCAGCCGGGGCCTTAATGAAAAACTGTTTTTT.

This chain uses TRBV19 with TRBJ2-1; 12 nucleotides align to TRBD2. The CDR3 has 20 residues. V dropped 6 bases and J dropped 0; count of bases not matched to a gene: 15. CDR1 is LNHDA and CDR2 is SQIVND in the germline V gene (reference sequence). The DNA of the CDR3 is TGTGCCAGTAGCCCTAGGGGGCTAGCGGGAGGGAAGATCTCCTACAATGAGCAGTTCTTC. It specifies CASSPRGLAGGKISYNEQFF.

The chain is built from TRBV10-3 and TRBJ2-1, with TRBD2 matching 7 bases. Trimming cost V 2 bases and J 7 bases; bases outside gene matches: 8. The germline V gene encodes CDR1 ENHRY and CDR2 SYGVKD. This CDR3 spans 15 amino acids. The CDR3 loop reads CAISEMAGAGNEQFF. For the CDR3, the DNA is TGTGCCATCAGTGAGATGGCGGGAGCGGGGAATGAGCAGTTCTTC.

This clonotype was observed a handful of times. The chain couples TRBV6-5 to TRBJ2-7; TRBD1 agrees at 9 bases. Germline-derived CDR1 and CDR2 are MNHEY and SVGAGI. After removal of 6 bases from V and 6 bases from J, the junction contained 6 bases not matched to a gene. The length of the CDR3 is 13 residues. Written as DNA, the CDR3 is TGTGCCAGCAGCACGGGACAGGGAACCGAGCAGTACTTC. It encodes CASSTGQGTEQYF.

In its sample, this clonotype was seen once. A read error is possible here, since a much larger clone lies one base away. V and J are TRBV7-2 and TRBJ2-5; a weak D match, TRBD2 (6 bases). Germline V CDR1 and CDR2: SGHTA, FQGNSA. This CDR3 has 15 residues. The CDR3 DNA sequence: TGTGCCAGCAGCTATGTTAGCGGACTCCAAGAGACCCAGCACTTC. As protein: CASSYVSGLQETQHF.

This clonotype was counted ten times or more. The rearrangement uses TRBV7-8 and TRBJ2-2, with D perhaps matching TRBD2 (8 bases). The CDR3 consists of 17 residues. Germline values: CDR1 SGHVS, CDR2 FQNEAQ. The V gene lost 0 bases and the J gene lost 0 bases, with 11 bases spanning the gap. The CDR3 nucleotides are TGTGCCAGCAGCTTAGCTAGCGGGACAGCGAACACCGGGGAGCTGTTTTTT. It encodes CASSLASGTANTGELFF.

This rearrangement joins TRBV29-1 to TRBJ1-4; TRBD1 aligns across 8 bases. Germline V gene data show CDR1 as SQVTM and CDR2 as ANQGSEA. CDR3 length equals 13 residues. Losses at the gene ends were 3 bases for V and 12 bases for J; bases not matched to a gene: 9. The CDR3 nucleotides are TGCAGCGTTGATTCAGGCAGGGGGCATGAACTGTTTTTT. Translating gives CSVDSGRGHELFF.

The chain joins TRBV6-5 to TRBJ2-5; 10 bases align to TRBD2. Germline assignment: CDR1 MNHEY and CDR2 SVGAGI. Trimming removed 6 bases from V and 1 base from J; junction bases left unmatched: 5. This CDR3 has 15 amino acids. The CDR3 loop reads CASRRTSGGQETQYF. The CDR3 DNA follows: TGTGCCAGCAGGCGGACTAGCGGCGGCCAAGAGACCCAGTACTTC.

The CDR3 reads CASSLGTGLDYEQYV. CDR3 nucleotides: TGTGCCAGCAGCTTGGGAACAGGGTTGGACTACGAGCAGTACGTC. The chain employs TRBV7-6 and TRBJ2-7; D possibly corresponds to TRBD1 (6 bases). The CDR3 is 15 residues long. Germline-derived CDR1 and CDR2 are SGHVS and FNYEAQ. Trimming cost V 3 bases and J 3 bases, with 15 bases left between them.

This clonotype has just a few counts. The chain couples TRBV7-9 to TRBJ2-1, with no clear D. CDR1 SEHNR and CDR2 FQNEAQ come from the germline V gene (reference sequence). The CDR3 totals 13 residues. Trimming shortened V by 2 bases and J by 4 bases, and 6 bases separated the two germline ends. The CDR3 spells CASSLPLYNEQFF. In DNA form, the CDR3 reads TGTGCCAGCAGCTTACCCTTATACAATGAGCAGTTCTTC.